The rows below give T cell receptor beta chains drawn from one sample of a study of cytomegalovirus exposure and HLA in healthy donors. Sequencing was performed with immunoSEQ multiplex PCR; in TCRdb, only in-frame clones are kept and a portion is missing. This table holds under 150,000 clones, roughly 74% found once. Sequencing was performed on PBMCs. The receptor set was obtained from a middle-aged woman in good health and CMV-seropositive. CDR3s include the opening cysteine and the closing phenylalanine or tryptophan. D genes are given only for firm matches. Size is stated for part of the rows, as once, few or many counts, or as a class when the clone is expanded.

cdr3_nt: TGTGCCAGCAGCTTCTTTAGTCGGCCAGGGGGTATCGTGGGTACGCAGTATTTT
cdr3_aa: CASSFFSRPGGIVGTQYF
clone_size: NA
j_call: TRBJ2-3
d_call: TRBD1
v_call: TRBV5-6

cdr3_nt: TGTGCCAGTAGTATTGGTGCCAGGGAATATGAGCAGTTCTTC
cdr3_aa: CASSIGAREYEQFF
clone_size: NA
j_call: TRBJ2-1
d_call: NA
v_call: TRBV19

cdr3_nt: TGTGCCAGCAGAACATCCTCCCGCTCCTACGAGCAGTACTTC
cdr3_aa: CASRTSSRSYEQYF
clone_size: NA
j_call: TRBJ2-7
d_call: NA
v_call: TRBV27

cdr3_nt: TGTGCCAGCAGTGAAGGGAGGCCCCATGGCTACACCTTC
cdr3_aa: CASSEGRPHGYTF
clone_size: NA
j_call: TRBJ1-2
d_call: NA
v_call: TRBV2

cdr3_nt: TGCGCCAGCAGTTATGGCAACACTGAAGCTTTCTTT
cdr3_aa: CASSYGNTEAFF
clone_size: NA
j_call: TRBJ1-1
d_call: NA
v_call: TRBV5-1

cdr3_nt: TGTGCCAGTAGTAGGGAGCGGGGGACAGATACGCAGTATTTT
cdr3_aa: CASSRERGTDTQYF
clone_size: NA
j_call: TRBJ2-3
d_call: TRBD2
v_call: TRBV19

cdr3_nt: TGTGCCTCCTCCGGGGAGACAGGGGGCACCGGGGAGCTGTTTTTT
cdr3_aa: CASSGETGGTGELFF
clone_size: few
j_call: TRBJ2-2
d_call: TRBD1
v_call: TRBV6-6

cdr3_nt: TGTGCCAGCAGCTTATTCGGGACTAGTTTATATGAGCAGTTCTTC
cdr3_aa: CASSLFGTSLYEQFF
clone_size: few
j_call: TRBJ2-1
d_call: TRBD2
v_call: TRBV5-4

cdr3_nt: TGCGCCAGCAGCGAACAAGCGGGAGGCCCAGAGACCCAGTACTTC
cdr3_aa: CASSEQAGGPETQYF
clone_size: NA
j_call: TRBJ2-5
d_call: TRBD2
v_call: TRBV5-1

cdr3_nt: TGTGCCAGCAGCGCTGACAGGGGAACCTACAATGAGCAGTTCTTC
cdr3_aa: CASSADRGTYNEQFF
clone_size: NA
j_call: TRBJ2-1
d_call: TRBD1
v_call: TRBV9

cdr3_nt: TGTGCCAGCAGCTGGGGGGGGACTAGCGGGAGCCACTCCTACAATGAGCAGTTCTTC
cdr3_aa: CASSWGGTSGSHSYNEQFF
clone_size: NA
j_call: TRBJ2-1
d_call: TRBD2
v_call: TRBV11-3

cdr3_nt: TGTGCCAGCAGCGCCCAGCTAGCGGGAGGAAATGAGCAGTTCTTC
cdr3_aa: CASSAQLAGGNEQFF
clone_size: NA
j_call: TRBJ2-1
d_call: TRBD2
v_call: TRBV2

cdr3_nt: TGTGCCAGCAGCTCCCTCGACAGACCGAACACCGGGGAGCTGTTTTTT
cdr3_aa: CASSSLDRPNTGELFF
clone_size: NA
j_call: TRBJ2-2
d_call: NA
v_call: TRBV7-8

cdr3_nt: TGTGCCAGCAGCAAAACCCCTCTCGGGAGGAACTCTGGGGCCAACGTCCTGACTTTC
cdr3_aa: CASSKTPLGRNSGANVLTF
clone_size: NA
j_call: TRBJ2-6
d_call: NA
v_call: TRBV21-1

cdr3_nt: TGCAGTGCGAGGACAGGGAGCGGCTACACCTTC
cdr3_aa: CSARTGSGYTF
clone_size: NA
j_call: TRBJ1-2
d_call: TRBD1
v_call: TRBV20-1

cdr3_nt: TGTGCCTGGAGTCCCCTCGGGACAATACTCAACTATGGCTACACCTTC
cdr3_aa: CAWSPLGTILNYGYTF
clone_size: NA
j_call: TRBJ1-2
d_call: NA
v_call: TRBV30

cdr3_nt: TGTGCCAGTGCAGGGGGCTGGGGCTCTGGGGCCAACGTCCTGACTTTC
cdr3_aa: CASAGGWGSGANVLTF
clone_size: NA
j_call: TRBJ2-6
d_call: TRBD1
v_call: TRBV19

cdr3_nt: TGTGCCAGCAGCCCCCTAGGAGCGGGGGGAACAGATACGCAGTATTTT
cdr3_aa: CASSPLGAGGTDTQYF
clone_size: NA
j_call: TRBJ2-3
d_call: TRBD2
v_call: TRBV11-2

cdr3_nt: TGTGCCAGCTCACCGATTGCGCGAGAGACCCAGTACTTC
cdr3_aa: CASSPIARETQYF
clone_size: NA
j_call: TRBJ2-5
d_call: NA
v_call: TRBV18

cdr3_nt: TGTGCCAGCAGTTTGCTAGCGGGGTCCTGGGAGCAGTACTTC
cdr3_aa: CASSLLAGSWEQYF
clone_size: few
j_call: TRBJ2-7
d_call: TRBD2
v_call: TRBV27

cdr3_nt: TGTGCCAGCAGCTTCCGACAGGCGATCCAAGAGACCCAGTACTTC
cdr3_aa: CASSFRQAIQETQYF
clone_size: NA
j_call: TRBJ2-5
d_call: NA
v_call: TRBV4-2

cdr3_nt: TGTGCCTGGAGTCTCTCCCGGGTTTTGGCTAGCGGGAACACCGGGGAGCTGTTTTTT
cdr3_aa: CAWSLSRVLASGNTGELFF
clone_size: NA
j_call: TRBJ2-2
d_call: TRBD2
v_call: TRBV30

cdr3_nt: TGTGCCAGCAGCTTAGGGGTAGCGGGGCGCACAGATACGCAGTATTTT
cdr3_aa: CASSLGVAGRTDTQYF
clone_size: NA
j_call: TRBJ2-3
d_call: TRBD2
v_call: TRBV7-8

cdr3_nt: TGCGCCAGCAGCAGGGAAGGGGCCCGTGGTGAGACCCAGTACTTC
cdr3_aa: CASSREGARGETQYF
clone_size: few
j_call: TRBJ2-5
d_call: NA
v_call: TRBV5-1

cdr3_nt: TGTGCCAGCAGTCCTACTTCGACAGGGGGTATCTATGGCTACACCTTC
cdr3_aa: CASSPTSTGGIYGYTF
clone_size: NA
j_call: TRBJ1-2
d_call: TRBD1
v_call: TRBV5-4

cdr3_nt: TGCGCCAGCAGCTTGTTGGGACTAGCGGCCAATGAGCAGTTCTTC
cdr3_aa: CASSLLGLAANEQFF
clone_size: NA
j_call: TRBJ2-1
d_call: TRBD2
v_call: TRBV5-1

cdr3_nt: TGTGCCAGCAGCCAGGCATCAGGAGCGGAATACAATGAGCAGTTCTTC
cdr3_aa: CASSQASGAEYNEQFF
clone_size: NA
j_call: TRBJ2-1
d_call: NA
v_call: TRBV4-2

cdr3_nt: TGTGCCATCAGTCCAGGGATTGATGAGCAGTTCTTC
cdr3_aa: CAISPGIDEQFF
clone_size: once
j_call: TRBJ2-1
d_call: NA
v_call: TRBV10-3

cdr3_nt: TGTGCCATCAGGGGACCGGGGGTCTACGAGCAGTACTTC
cdr3_aa: CAIRGPGVYEQYF
clone_size: NA
j_call: TRBJ2-7
d_call: NA
v_call: TRBV10-3

cdr3_nt: NA
cdr3_aa: CASRLVGTGSHGYTF
clone_size: NA
j_call: TRBJ1-2
d_call: NA
v_call: TRBV12-2

cdr3_nt: TGTGCCAGCAGCCCAACCACTAGTTACAAGTACTTC
cdr3_aa: CASSPTTSYKYF
clone_size: few
j_call: TRBJ2-7
d_call: NA
v_call: TRBV7-2

cdr3_nt: TGTGCCAGCAGTTACTCGGTCCAGGGGAGTAGCGGGGAGCTGTTTTTT
cdr3_aa: CASSYSVQGSSGELFF
clone_size: NA
j_call: TRBJ2-2
d_call: NA
v_call: TRBV6-5

cdr3_nt: TGTGCCAGAAGCTTGTGCGGATGTGACGACAGGCCGAGCTCCTACGAGCAGTACTTC
cdr3_aa: CARSLCGCDDRPSSYEQYF
clone_size: NA
j_call: TRBJ2-7
d_call: NA
v_call: TRBV5-3

cdr3_nt: TGTGCCAGCGCCGGAGGAGGCCGGGGGGGAAAACTGTTTTTT
cdr3_aa: CASAGGGRGGKLFF
clone_size: once
j_call: TRBJ1-4
d_call: NA
v_call: TRBV7-9

cdr3_nt: TGTGCCAGCAGCTTAGAGCCTCGGTCAGGGGGCTATGATGAGCAGTTCTTC
cdr3_aa: CASSLEPRSGGYDEQFF
clone_size: NA
j_call: TRBJ2-1
d_call: TRBD1
v_call: TRBV7-9

cdr3_nt: TGCGCCAGCAGCCCTCGGACAGGGCTTGAAAAACTGTTTTTT
cdr3_aa: CASSPRTGLEKLFF
clone_size: NA
j_call: TRBJ1-4
d_call: TRBD1
v_call: TRBV5-1

cdr3_nt: TGTGCCATCAGTGAGTCCCAGGGGCAAGAGACCCAGTACTTC
cdr3_aa: CAISESQGQETQYF
clone_size: NA
j_call: TRBJ2-5
d_call: NA
v_call: TRBV10-3

cdr3_nt: TGTGCCAGCAGCCAAGGTCCAGGTGCCTACGAGCAGTACTTC
cdr3_aa: CASSQGPGAYEQYF
clone_size: NA
j_call: TRBJ2-7
d_call: NA
v_call: TRBV14

cdr3_nt: TGTGCCAGCAGCCAATTGCCGACCGGAGCGTGGCAGTACTTC
cdr3_aa: CASSQLPTGAWQYF
clone_size: NA
j_call: TRBJ2-7
d_call: NA
v_call: TRBV14

cdr3_nt: TGTGCCAGCTCACCACCGGGACAGGGCTCAGATACGCAGTATTTT
cdr3_aa: CASSPPGQGSDTQYF
clone_size: few
j_call: TRBJ2-3
d_call: TRBD1
v_call: TRBV18

cdr3_nt: TGCGCCAGCAGCTTGGGGGCGCGGGCCGAGAACACTGAAGCTTTCTTT
cdr3_aa: CASSLGARAENTEAFF
clone_size: few
j_call: TRBJ1-1
d_call: NA
v_call: TRBV5-1

cdr3_nt: TGTGCCAGCAGCTTAGGGCGGGGGGTCACTGAAGCTTTCTTT
cdr3_aa: CASSLGRGVTEAFF
clone_size: NA
j_call: TRBJ1-1
d_call: NA
v_call: TRBV11-3